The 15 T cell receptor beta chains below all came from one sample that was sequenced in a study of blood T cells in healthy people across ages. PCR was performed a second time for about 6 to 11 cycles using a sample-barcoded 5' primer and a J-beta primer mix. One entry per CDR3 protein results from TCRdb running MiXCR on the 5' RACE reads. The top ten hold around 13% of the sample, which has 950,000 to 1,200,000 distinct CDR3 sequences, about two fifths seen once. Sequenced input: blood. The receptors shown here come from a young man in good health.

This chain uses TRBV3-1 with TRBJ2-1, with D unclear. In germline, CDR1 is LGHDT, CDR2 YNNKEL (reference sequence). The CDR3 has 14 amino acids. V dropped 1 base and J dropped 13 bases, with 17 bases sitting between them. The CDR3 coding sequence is TGTGCCAGCAGCCAAGTCCAACCCGTGGGTCCTCAGTTCTTC. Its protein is CASSQVQPVGPQFF.

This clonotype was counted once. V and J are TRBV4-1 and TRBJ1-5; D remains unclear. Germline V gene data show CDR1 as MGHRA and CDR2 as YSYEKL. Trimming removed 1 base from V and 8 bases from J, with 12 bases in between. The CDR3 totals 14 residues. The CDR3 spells CASSQGEAPEPQHF. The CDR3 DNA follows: TGCGCCAGCAGCCAAGGGGAGGCTCCGGAGCCCCAGCATTTT.

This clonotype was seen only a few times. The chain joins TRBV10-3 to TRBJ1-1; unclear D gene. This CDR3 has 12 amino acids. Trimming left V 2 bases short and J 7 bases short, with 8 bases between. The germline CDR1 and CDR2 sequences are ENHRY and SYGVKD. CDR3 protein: CAISERRYEAFF. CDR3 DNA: TGTGCCATCAGTGAGAGAAGATATGAAGCTTTCTTT.

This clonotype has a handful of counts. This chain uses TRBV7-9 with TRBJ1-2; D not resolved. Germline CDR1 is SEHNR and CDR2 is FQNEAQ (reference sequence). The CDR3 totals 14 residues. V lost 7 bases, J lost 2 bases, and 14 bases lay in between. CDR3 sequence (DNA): TGTGCCAGCAACCCCGCTGGAGCGAACTATGGCTACACCTTC. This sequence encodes CASNPAGANYGYTF.

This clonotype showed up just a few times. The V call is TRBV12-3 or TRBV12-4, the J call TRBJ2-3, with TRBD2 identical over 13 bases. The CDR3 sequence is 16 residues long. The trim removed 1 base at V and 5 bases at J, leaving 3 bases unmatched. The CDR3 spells CASSLGGLAGEDTQYF. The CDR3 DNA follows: TGTGCCAGCAGTTTAGGAGGACTAGCGGGGGAAGATACGCAGTATTTT.

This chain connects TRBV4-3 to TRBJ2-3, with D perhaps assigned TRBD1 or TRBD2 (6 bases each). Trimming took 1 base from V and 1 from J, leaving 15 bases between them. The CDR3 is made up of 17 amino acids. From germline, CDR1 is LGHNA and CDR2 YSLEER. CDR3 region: CASSQGNGGGRTDTQYF. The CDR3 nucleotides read TGCGCCAGCAGCCAAGGGAACGGGGGCGGACGCACAGATACGCAGTATTTT.

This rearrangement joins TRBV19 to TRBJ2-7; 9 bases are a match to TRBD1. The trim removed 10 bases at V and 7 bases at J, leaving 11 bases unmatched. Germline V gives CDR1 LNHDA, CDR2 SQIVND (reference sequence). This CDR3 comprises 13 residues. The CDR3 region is CATKPGTGHEQYF. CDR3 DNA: TGTGCCACTAAGCCCGGGACAGGGCATGAGCAGTACTTC.

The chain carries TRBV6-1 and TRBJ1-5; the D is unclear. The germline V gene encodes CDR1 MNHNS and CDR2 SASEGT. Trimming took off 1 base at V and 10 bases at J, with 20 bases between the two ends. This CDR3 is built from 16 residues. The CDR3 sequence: CASSEGANSRPAPQHF. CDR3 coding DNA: TGTGCCAGCAGTGAAGGAGCGAACAGCCGCCCGGCACCCCAGCATTTT.

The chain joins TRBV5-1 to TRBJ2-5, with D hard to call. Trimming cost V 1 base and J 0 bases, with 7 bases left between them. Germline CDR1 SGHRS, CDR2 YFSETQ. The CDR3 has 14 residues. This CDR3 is CASSLSDYQETQYF. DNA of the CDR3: TGCGCCAGCAGCTTGAGTGATTACCAAGAGACCCAGTACTTC.

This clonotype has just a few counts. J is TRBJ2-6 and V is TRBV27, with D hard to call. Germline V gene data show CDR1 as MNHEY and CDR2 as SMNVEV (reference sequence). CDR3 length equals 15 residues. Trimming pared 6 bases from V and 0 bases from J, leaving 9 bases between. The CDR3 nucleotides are TGTGCCAGCAGGCCCGAGATCTCTGGGGCCAACGTCCTGACTTTC. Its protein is CASRPEISGANVLTF.

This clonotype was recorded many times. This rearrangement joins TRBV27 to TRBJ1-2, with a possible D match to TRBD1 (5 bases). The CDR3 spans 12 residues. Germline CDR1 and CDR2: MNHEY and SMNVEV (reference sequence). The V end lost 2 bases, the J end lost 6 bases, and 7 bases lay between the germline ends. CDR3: CASSLRGDGYTF. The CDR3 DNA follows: TGTGCCAGCAGTTTAAGAGGGGATGGCTACACCTTC.

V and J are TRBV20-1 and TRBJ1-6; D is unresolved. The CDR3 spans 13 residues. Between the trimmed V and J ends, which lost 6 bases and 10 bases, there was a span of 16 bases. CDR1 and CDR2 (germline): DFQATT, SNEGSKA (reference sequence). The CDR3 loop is CSASLGATSPLHF. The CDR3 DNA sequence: TGCAGTGCCTCCCTGGGCGCAACCTCACCCCTCCACTTT.

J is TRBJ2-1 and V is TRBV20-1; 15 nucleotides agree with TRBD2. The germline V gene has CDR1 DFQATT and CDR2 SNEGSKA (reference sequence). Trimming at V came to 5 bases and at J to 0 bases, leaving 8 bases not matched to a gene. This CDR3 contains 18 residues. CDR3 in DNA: TGCAGTGCTTCGGGACTAGCGGGGGGTACTAGCTCCTACAATGAGCAGTTCTTC. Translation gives CSASGLAGGTSSYNEQFF.

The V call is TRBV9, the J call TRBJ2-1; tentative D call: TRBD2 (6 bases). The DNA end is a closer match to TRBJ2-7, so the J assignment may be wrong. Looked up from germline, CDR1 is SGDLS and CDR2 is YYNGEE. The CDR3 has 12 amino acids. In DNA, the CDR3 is TGTGCCAGCGGGGGGTCGGACAATGAGCAGTACTTC. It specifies CASGGSDNEQYF.

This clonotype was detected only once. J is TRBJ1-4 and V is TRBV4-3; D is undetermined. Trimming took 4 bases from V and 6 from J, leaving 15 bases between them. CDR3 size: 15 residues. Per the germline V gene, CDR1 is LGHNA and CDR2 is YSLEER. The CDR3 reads CASSPEAVNHEKLFF. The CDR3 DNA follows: TGCGCCAGCAGCCCGGAGGCGGTGAACCATGAAAAACTGTTTTTT.